The T cell receptor beta chain described here comes from a study of T cell repertoires in cytomegalovirus infection. In TCRdb, the reads were re-called with MiXCR into one record per CDR3 protein. The data contain some 440,000 distinct CDR3 sequences, approximately 32% of them seen just once; the ten biggest clones take up roughly an eighth. This clonotype was detected many times. In germline, CDR1 is SGHVS, CDR2 FQNEAQ. This CDR3 is 15 amino acids long. Trimming at V came to 5 bases and at J to 5 bases, leaving 5 bases not matched to a gene. The gene calls are TRBV7-8 and TRBJ2-2; TRBD1 agrees at 10 bases. The TCR originated in a human donor in good health (CMV status not recorded). Some clones in this sample may be carry-over from other donors' samples. Material for sequencing was PBMCs. This chain's CDR3 is CASSPDRGRTGELFF. CDR3 DNA sequence: TGTGCCAGCAGCCCCGACAGGGGGCGGACCGGGGAGCTGTTTTTT.